The source of this TCR beta chain is a study of shared T cell receptors in the human thymus. Data came from immunoSEQ multiplex PCR; TCRdb stores just in-frame clones and leaves some out. The table shows about 710,000 clones, with around 87% occurring only once. CDR1 is SNHLY, CDR2 FYNNEI, per germline. V lost 6 bases and J lost 1, with 12 bases in between. The CDR3 loop spans 15 amino acids. These sequences were also reported in another study, on human thymus T cells. As that report states: All donors were healthy Finnish infants who were undergoing corrective surgery to treat congenital heart defects. Thymic samples were excised during corrective heart operations. Related work showed strongly overlapping thymic repertoires across unrelated individuals.

This chain uses TRBV2 with TRBJ2-2; tentatively, D is TRBD2 (6 bases). This sequence was found in a boy under two years old with a congenital heart defect. The sequenced material came from thymocytes. Here the CDR3 reads CASRPSSGNTGELFF. CDR3 nucleotides: TGTGCCAGCAGGCCGAGTAGCGGGAACACCGGGGAGCTGTTTTTT.